The source of this T cell receptor beta chain is a study of molecular identifiers for immune sequencing clone quantification. Overall study context: In replicates, the authors split RNA from roughly 18,000 or 92,000 naive CD8 cells five ways and sequenced four. General study points: Spike-in Jurkat TCR RNA from a single cell reportedly registered among one million naive cells.

The bulk TCR libraries were made with methods described before and with listed TCR primers. TCRdb re-derived calls from the PCR reads in MiXCR, one entry per CDR3 protein. The table lists about 500,000 distinct CDR3 sequences, 20% to 25% of them singletons. In the case of this clonotype: What it binds is unknown. Relative to the germline gene, one junction end is altered; a read error may explain this.

Naive CD8 T cells were sorted, and the gate applied was CD8+CD4-CCR7+CD45RA+. Germline V gene lookup returns CDR1 SGDLS and CDR2 YYNGEE. The CDR3 is made up of 14 amino acids. The source is a human donor in good health. Some libraries in this study had Jurkat cell RNA spiked in. The chain combines TRBV9 with TRBJ1-5, with TRBD1 matching over 8 bases. What was sequenced was naive CD8+ T cells from blood, with Jurkat cell RNA spiked in. Sample subset: FACS-sorted CD8+CD4-CCR7+CD45RA+ naive T cells. The CDR3 sequence is CASSTGQGKQPQRF. CDR3 coding DNA: TGTGCCAGCAGCACAGGACAGGGAAAACAGCCCCAGCGTTTT.